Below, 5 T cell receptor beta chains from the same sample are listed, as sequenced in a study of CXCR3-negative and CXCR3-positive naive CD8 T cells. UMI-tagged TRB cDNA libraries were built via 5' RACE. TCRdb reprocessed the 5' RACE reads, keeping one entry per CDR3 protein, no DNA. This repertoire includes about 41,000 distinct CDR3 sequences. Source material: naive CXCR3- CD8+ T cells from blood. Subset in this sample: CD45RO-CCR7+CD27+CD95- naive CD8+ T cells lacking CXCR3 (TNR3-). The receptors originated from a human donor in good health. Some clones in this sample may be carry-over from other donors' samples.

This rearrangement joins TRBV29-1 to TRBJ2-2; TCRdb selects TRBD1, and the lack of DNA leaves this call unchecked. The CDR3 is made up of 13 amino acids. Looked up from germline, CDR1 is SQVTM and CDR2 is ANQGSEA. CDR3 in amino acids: CSAQAGGHGELFF.

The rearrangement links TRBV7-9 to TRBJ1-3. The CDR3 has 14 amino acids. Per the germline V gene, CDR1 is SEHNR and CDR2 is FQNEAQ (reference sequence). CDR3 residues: CASPGLSSGNTIYF.

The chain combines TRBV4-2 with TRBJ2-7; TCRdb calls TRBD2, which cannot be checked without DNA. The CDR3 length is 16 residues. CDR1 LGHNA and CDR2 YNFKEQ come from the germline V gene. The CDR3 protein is CASSQAYSSVTYEQYF.

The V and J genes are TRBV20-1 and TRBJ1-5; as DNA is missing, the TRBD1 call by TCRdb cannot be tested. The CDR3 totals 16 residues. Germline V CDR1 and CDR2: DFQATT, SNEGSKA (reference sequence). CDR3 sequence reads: CSAISVRGQINQPQHF.

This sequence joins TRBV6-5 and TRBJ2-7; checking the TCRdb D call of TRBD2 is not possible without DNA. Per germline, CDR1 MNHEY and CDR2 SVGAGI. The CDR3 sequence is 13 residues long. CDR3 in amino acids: CASSYDPAGEQYF.